This T cell receptor beta chain was obtained from a study of cytomegalovirus exposure and HLA in healthy donors. TCRdb's table, derived via immunoSEQ multiplex PCR, lists solely in-frame clones and lacks some. The sample has about 360,000 clones; just over 85% are singletons. About this clone: Its antigen remains unidentified.

The study, taken as a whole, reports: Cytomegalovirus-associated TCR beta chains were listed, numbering 164.

The V and J ends lost 4 bases and 1 base respectively, with 16 bases between them. The CDR3 runs 16 residues. Germline V gene data show CDR1 as MNHEY and CDR2 as SMNVEV (reference sequence). V gene TRBV27 combines with J gene TRBJ1-1, with a tentative D call TRBD1 (6 bases). Sequenced input: PBMCs. This clonotype originated in a woman aged 18-30 years in good health and CMV-seronegative. The CDR3 DNA follows: TGTGCCAGCAGTTCCCTCGGGGGGCCGCCGAACACTGAAGCTTTCTTT. Its translation is CASSSLGGPPNTEAFF.